The rows below give T cell receptor beta chains drawn from one sample of a study of shared clonotypes between healthy human individuals. Using immunoSEQ multiplex PCR, the repertoire was profiled, and TCRdb retains in-frame clones only, with some absent. This sample carries roughly 1,800,000 clones, around 96% of them seen once, and the ten largest clones take around 1.2%. Sequencing was done on a sample of naive CD8+ T cells sorted from blood. These receptors originate from a man younger than 35 in good health. The CDR3 runs from the conserved cysteine through the conserved F or W. D genes are given only for firm matches. Some rows mark clone size as missing; the rest say once, few, many or name a class of expanded clone.

>TRBV19|NA|TRBJ1-4|NA
TGTGCCAGTAGTCCCTTACAGGGTCCGAGGGAAAAACTGTTTTTT
CASSPLQGPREKLFF
>TRBV7-9|NA|TRBJ2-3|NA
TGTGCCAGCAGCACCAATCTCGGGGGTCCGCAGTATTTT
CASSTNLGGPQYF
>TRBV15|TRBD2|TRBJ2-7|NA
TGTGCCACCAGCAGACTAGCGGACTACGAGCAGTACTTC
CATSRLADYEQYF
>TRBV27|NA|TRBJ2-7|NA
TGTGCCAGCAGTGCCATCTACGAGCAGTACTTC
CASSAIYEQYF
>TRBV19|NA|TRBJ1-1|NA
TGTGCCAGTAGTCCAAGCGGGGGGTCTGAAGCTTTCTTT
CASSPSGGSEAFF
>TRBV6-6|NA|TRBJ2-1|once
TGTGCCAGCAAGTACGACAGTCAGGGGAATGAGCAGTTCTTC
CASKYDSQGNEQFF
>TRBV7-9|TRBD2|TRBJ2-2|NA
TGTGCCAGCAGCGCGGGGGAAACCGGGGAGCTGTTTTTT
CASSAGETGELFF
>TRBV7-9|NA|TRBJ1-1|once
TGTGCCAGCAGCTCTAGGCTAGGCACTGAAGCTTTCTTT
CASSSRLGTEAFF
>TRBV5-6|NA|TRBJ2-7|NA
TGTGCCAGCAGCTCTCAGGGGTACGAGCAGTACTTC
CASSSQGYEQYF
>TRBV7-9|TRBD2|TRBJ2-5|NA
TGTGCCAGCAGCACCTGGGCGGGGGACTACCAAGAGACCCAGTACTTC
CASSTWAGDYQETQYF
>TRBV4-1|NA|TRBJ2-7|NA
TGCGCCAGCAGCCATTCCGGGTCATCCTACGAGCAGTACTTC
CASSHSGSSYEQYF
>TRBV19|TRBD1|TRBJ2-5|NA
TGTGCCAGTAGCCCGGACAGGGTGGAGACCCAGTACTTC
CASSPDRVETQYF
>TRBV5-8|NA|TRBJ1-2|NA
TGTGCCAGCAGCTTGGAGGGGGGGCCGAACTATGGCTACACCTTC
CASSLEGGPNYGYTF
>TRBV28|NA|TRBJ1-5|NA
TGTGCCAGCAGTTTATTCCCCGGTGGACGACTTAGCAATCAGCCCCAGCATTTT
CASSLFPGGRLSNQPQHF
>TRBV5-1|NA|TRBJ2-1|NA
TGCGCCAGCAAGGGAGAGGGATTGCATGAGCAGTTCTTC
CASKGEGLHEQFF
>TRBV9|TRBD1|TRBJ1-3|NA
TGTGCCAGCAGCCCGACAGGGTCTTCAGGAAACACCATATATTTT
CASSPTGSSGNTIYF
>TRBV7-2|NA|TRBJ2-7|NA
TGTGCCAGCAGCTTAGCGGGGGGCGTCTACGAGCAGTACTTC
CASSLAGGVYEQYF
>TRBV9|NA|TRBJ2-6|NA
TGTGCCAGCACACAGAACTCTGGGGCCAACGTCCTGACTTTC
CASTQNSGANVLTF
>TRBV11-2|NA|TRBJ2-7|NA
TGTGCCAGCAGCTTACTGTCGGGGAGTAGGAACGAGCAGTACTTC
CASSLLSGSRNEQYF
>TRBV7-9|NA|TRBJ2-7|NA
TGTGCCAGCAGCTTCGGGGGGCGACGGGAGCAGTACTTC
CASSFGGRREQYF
>TRBV9|NA|TRBJ1-4|few
TGTGCCAGCAGCGTGGGGTATGAGGAAAAACTGTTTTTT
CASSVGYEEKLFF
>TRBV9|TRBD2|TRBJ2-7|few
TGTGCCAGCAGCGCGGGGGGACTAGTCTACGAGCAGTACTTC
CASSAGGLVYEQYF
>TRBV5-6|TRBD2|TRBJ2-1|NA
TGTGCCAGCAGCCTCGGGACTAGCGCCTACAATGAGCAGTTCTTC
CASSLGTSAYNEQFF
>TRBV4-1|NA|TRBJ2-7|NA
TGCGCCAGCAGCCTGGGCAGCTCCTACGAGCAGTACTTC
CASSLGSSYEQYF
>TRBV7-6|NA|TRBJ2-3|NA
TGTGCCAGCAGCCCTGAATCGTCAGGGCTCCCTGGCGCAGATACGCAGTATTTT
CASSPESSGLPGADTQYF
>TRBV6-1|TRBD2|TRBJ2-1|NA
TGTGCCAGCAGTGCTCCACTAGCGGGAGGGACTAATGAGCAGTTCTTC
CASSAPLAGGTNEQFF
>TRBV28|NA|TRBJ1-3|NA
TGTGCCAGCAGTTTTATTCAGGAAGGGCCTAATGGGAACACCATATATTTT
CASSFIQEGPNGNTIYF
>TRBV4-1|NA|TRBJ1-2|NA
TGCGCCAGCAGCGACTCCGCTTTCTATGGCTACACCTTC
CASSDSAFYGYTF
>TRBV12-5|NA|TRBJ2-5|NA
TGTGCTAGTGCCGCGAACGGGGTAGCTGGGCAAGAGACCCAGTACTTC
CASAANGVAGQETQYF
>TRBV10-3|NA|TRBJ1-1|NA
TGTGCCATCGGGGGGTGGGTAGACACTGAAGCTTTCTTT
CAIGGWVDTEAFF
>TRBV25-1|NA|TRBJ1-2|once
TGTGCCAGCAGCGACATCTATGGCTACACCTTC
CASSDIYGYTF
>TRBV5-6|NA|TRBJ2-3|NA
TGTGCCAGCAGCCCGCCTAGTAACCCCACAGATACGCAGTATTTT
CASSPPSNPTDTQYF
>TRBV11-2|NA|TRBJ2-7|NA
TGTGCCAGCAGCCCGGCGGGACTTGCCGGCTCCTACGAGCAGTACTTC
CASSPAGLAGSYEQYF
>TRBV27|TRBD1|TRBJ1-5|NA
TGTGCCAGCAGTTCTACTCTAGACAGGGGGGGCAATCAGCCCCAGCATTTT
CASSSTLDRGGNQPQHF
>TRBV6-5|NA|TRBJ2-1|NA
TGTGCCAGCAGTTCTTTTTCCTATTACAATGAGCAGTTCTTC
CASSSFSYYNEQFF
>TRBV10-3|TRBD1|TRBJ2-3|NA
TGTGCCATCAGTTGGACAGGGGGGACCACAGATACGCAGTATTTT
CAISWTGGTTDTQYF
>TRBV2|NA|TRBJ2-7|NA
TGTGCCAGCAGTGACGTCAACGAGCAGTACTTC
CASSDVNEQYF
>TRBV6-5|NA|TRBJ2-1|NA
TGTGCCAGCAGTCCTCCAGGATACAATGAGCAGTTCTTC
CASSPPGYNEQFF
>TRBV7-9|TRBD1|TRBJ1-2|NA
TGTGCCAGCAGCACCAACCGGGACAGGGTATATGGCTACACCTTC
CASSTNRDRVYGYTF
>TRBV5-1|NA|TRBJ2-3|NA
TGCGCCAGCACCAAGGGTGCGGGGCGGGCAGATACGCAGTATTTT
CASTKGAGRADTQYF
>TRBV4-1|TRBD1|TRBJ2-7|NA
TGCGCCAGCAGCCAAGATCCCGGGACAGTTAGCTCCTACGAGCAGTACTTC
CASSQDPGTVSSYEQYF
>TRBV27|TRBD2|TRBJ2-7|NA
TGTGCCAGCAGTATTGGCGGGGGGACTCCCTACGAGCAGTACTTC
CASSIGGGTPYEQYF
>TRBV5-6|NA|TRBJ2-4|NA
TGTGCCAGCAGCTCCTGGGGGGAGGCCAAAAACATTCAGTACTTC
CASSSWGEAKNIQYF
>TRBV4-3|TRBD1|TRBJ2-7|NA
TGCGCCAGCAGCCCAGGACAGGGGGCCTACGAGCAGTACTTC
CASSPGQGAYEQYF
>TRBV7-9|TRBD2|TRBJ2-3|NA
TGTGCCAGCAGCGCTTTAGCGGGACTGGCAGATACGCAGTATTTT
CASSALAGLADTQYF
>TRBV6-1|TRBD1|TRBJ1-2|NA
TGTGCCAGCAGTATCCAGGGGGAATCTTTCTATGGCTACACCTTC
CASSIQGESFYGYTF
>TRBV6-6|NA|TRBJ1-2|NA
TGTGCCAGCAGTTACTTAGGGACTGGAGGACATGACTACACCTTC
CASSYLGTGGHDYTF
>TRBV5-1|NA|TRBJ1-3|NA
TGCGCCAGCAGCCATGAGTTCATAAGCTCTGGAAACACCATATATTTT
CASSHEFISSGNTIYF
>TRBV11-2|TRBD1|TRBJ2-7|NA
TGTGCCAGCAGCATCGACAGGGACTACGAGCAGTACTTC
CASSIDRDYEQYF
>TRBV13|TRBD1|TRBJ2-5|NA
TGTGCCAGCACCCTTGGACAGGAGGTTCAAGAGACCCAGTACTTC
CASTLGQEVQETQYF
>TRBV10-2|NA|TRBJ1-1|NA
TGCGCCAGCAGGGGGGTGAACACTGAAGCTTTCTTT
CASRGVNTEAFF